This T cell receptor (beta chain) came from a study of shared clonotypes between healthy human individuals. Naive CD8 populations comprised CD45RO-negative cells positively selected for CCR7, excluding terminally differentiated effector memory CD45RA+ cells. Healthy and HIV-negative, the adult donors had no recent acute infections or vaccinations. This CDR3 spans 16 amino acids. V was trimmed by 0 bases and J by 1 base, leaving 9 bases between them. The germline CDR1 and CDR2 sequences are MNHEY and SVGAGI. Study-level results: When compared with the clonotypes that were shared by all four sorted-subset donors, the non-shared clonotypes turned out to have lower generation probabilities. Sharing across a few donors was seen in roughly 5% of naive CD4 clonotypes.

Notes on this clone: Its antigen is still unknown.

TCRdb's copy holds only in-frame clones and misses some; the assay was immunoSEQ multiplex PCR. The sample holds about 2.1 million clones; about 94% are singletons and the top ten take under 2%. The origin of this receptor is a young man in good health. Some clones in this sample may be carry-over from other donors' samples. The chain joins TRBV6-5 to TRBJ2-2, with no clear D. Input material: naive CD8+ T cells from PBMCs. CDR3 residues: CASSYSRTVNTGELFF. The CDR3 region has the DNA TGTGCCAGCAGTTACTCGAGGACGGTGAACACCGGGGAGCTGTTTTTT.